What follows are 10 T cell receptor beta chains derived from one specimen sequenced in a study of blood T cell repertoires in COVID-19. Assay used: immunoSEQ multiplex PCR; TCRdb lists only in-frame clones, some missing. The sample records over 140,000 clones, more than 65% being singletons. Material: peripheral blood. The source of these receptors is a woman aged 55-69 years with acute or convalescent COVID-19.

V is TRBV7-6 and J is TRBJ2-1; 9 bases map to TRBD2. Germline assignment: CDR1 SGHVS and CDR2 FNYEAQ. This CDR3 contains 18 residues. V was clipped by 2 bases and J by 7 bases; unmatched bases: 15. For the CDR3, the DNA is TGTGCCAGCAGCTTAATGACTAGCGGTGTCCTCTTGGGGAATGAGCAGTTCTTC. This encodes CASSLMTSGVLLGNEQFF.

This sequence joins TRBV6-5 and TRBJ1-2; 7 bases agree with TRBD1. Germline V gene data show CDR1 as MNHEY and CDR2 as SVGAGI. The junction had 6 bases not matched to a gene; V was cut back by 5 bases and J by 0 bases. This CDR3 is 15 amino acids long. CDR3 protein: CASSPGGWTNYGYTF. The CDR3 DNA is TGTGCCAGCAGTCCAGGGGGTTGGACTAACTATGGCTACACCTTC.

The chain has TRBV13 and TRBJ1-3; the D gene is possibly TRBD1 (6 bases). Trimming took 3 bases from V and 2 from J, leaving 11 bases between them. The germline CDR1 and CDR2 sequences are PRHDT and FYEKMQ (reference sequence). The CDR3 loop spans 15 amino acids. CDR3 residues: CASSLQGIPGNTIYF. In nucleotides, the CDR3 is TGTGCCAGCAGCTTGCAGGGGATACCTGGAAACACCATATATTTT. Drawing the rest from reference TRBV13 and TRBJ1-3, the complete variable domain is AAGVIQSPRHLIKEKRETATLKCYPIPRHDTVYWYQQGPGQDPQFLISFYEKMQSDKGSIPDRFSAQQFSDYHSELNMSSLELGDSALYFCASSLQGIPGNTIYFGEGSWLTVV.

Note on this clone: Other nucleotide sequences in the sample specify the same CDR3. The chain uses TRBV28 and TRBJ1-4, with no clear D. Germline assignment: CDR1 MDHEN and CDR2 SYDVKM. This CDR3 spans 11 amino acids. The CDR3 region has the DNA TGTGCTAGCGAGGGATGGGAAAAACTGTTTTTT. Its protein is CASEGWEKLFF.

This chain joins TRBV6-2 or TRBV6-3 and TRBJ2-7; 14 bases fit TRBD2. The CDR3 has 16 amino acids. The V gene's germline CDR1 is MNHEY and CDR2 SVGEGT. Trimming removed 6 bases from V and 7 bases from J; junction bases left unmatched: 11. CDR3 sequence: CASSSRLAGGPGEQYF. CDR3 nucleotide sequence: TGTGCCAGCAGCTCAAGACTAGCGGGAGGGCCAGGTGAGCAGTACTTC.

The chain recombines TRBV5-1 with TRBJ2-2; 9 nucleotides match TRBD1. CDR1 and CDR2 (germline): SGHRS, YFSETQ. The J segment lost 4 bases and the V segment lost 6 bases, leaving 4 bases of the junction unmatched. The CDR3 spans 14 residues. The CDR3: CASKTGGITGELFF. DNA for the CDR3: TGCGCCAGCAAAACAGGGGGCATCACCGGGGAGCTGTTTTTT.

The chain links TRBV3-1 (or the pseudogene TRBV3-2) to TRBJ1-1; possible D gene TRBD1, 5 bases. V was trimmed by 0 bases and J by 1 base, leaving 21 bases between them. CDR3 length: 19 amino acids. Germline CDR1 is LGHDT and CDR2 is YNNKEL (reference sequence). The CDR3 nucleotides are TGTGCCAGCAGCCAAGAACAGGTTTGGCAGGCCGCTGCGAACACTGAAGCTTTCTTT. Its translation is CASSQEQVWQAAANTEAFF.

The rearrangement uses TRBV4-2 and TRBJ2-3; D may be TRBD1 (6 bases). CDR3 length: 14 amino acids. Per germline, CDR1 LGHNA and CDR2 YNFKEQ. V was clipped by 4 bases and J by 5 bases, with 13 bases between them. CDR3 sequence reads: CASSRNGQKDTQYF. The CDR3 nucleotides read TGTGCCAGCAGCCGAAACGGACAGAAAGATACGCAGTATTTT.

The V call is TRBV9, the J call TRBJ1-3, with D uncertain. The V end was cut by 0 bases, the J end by 0 bases, with 13 bases between. Germline V lookup: CDR1 SGDLS, CDR2 YYNGEE. The length of the CDR3 is 17 residues. CDR3 residues: CASSVEASRRSGNTIYF. The CDR3 DNA reads as TGTGCCAGCAGCGTAGAGGCTAGCAGACGCTCTGGAAACACCATATATTTT.

This clone was observed a few times. The rearrangement uses TRBV7-2 and TRBJ1-5, with a weak D call TRBD1 (5 bases). This CDR3 region has 13 residues. Deletions cut 1 base from V and 6 bases from J, with 7 bases between. Looked up from germline, CDR1 is SGHTA and CDR2 is FQGNSA. CDR3 sequence reads: CASSLDQGQPQHF. CDR3 nucleotide sequence: TGTGCCAGCAGCTTAGATCAGGGTCAGCCCCAGCATTTT.